These 32 T cell receptor beta chains were all obtained from the same sample, sequenced in a study of prognosis after radiotherapy for stage I lung cancer. Template was genomic DNA; TCR beta CDR3 amplified in two multiplex PCR rounds. The first round of PCR was done with primers that matched each TRBV and TRBJ gene. TCRdb called the multiplex PCR reads again in MiXCR, with one record for every CDR3 protein. The table has tens of thousands of distinct CDR3 sequences, roughly 52% seen once. The sequenced sample was PBMCs, obtained before or after stereotactic body radiation therapy (not recorded which). The receptors here all came from a donor aged 50 or older with non-small cell lung cancer.

The chain uses TRBV6-1 and TRBJ2-7; the match to TRBD1 covers 11 bases. With V trimmed by 4 bases and J by 3 bases, 2 bases remained unmatched. This CDR3 region has 14 residues. Germline CDR1 reads MNHNS; CDR2 reads SASEGT. The CDR3 sequence: CASSAGTGGYEQYF. The CDR3 DNA is TGTGCCAGCAGTGCCGGGACAGGGGGCTACGAGCAGTACTTC.

This clonotype was counted many times. The chain is built from TRBV7-9 and TRBJ1-1, with D hard to call. The V end was cut by 3 bases, the J end by 0 bases, with 5 bases between. This CDR3 contains 13 residues. The germline V gene has CDR1 SEHNR and CDR2 FQNEAQ (reference sequence). For the CDR3, the DNA is TGTGCCAGCAGCTTCGGTCTGAACACTGAAGCTTTCTTT. Protein sequence: CASSFGLNTEAFF.

This clonotype was recorded at least ten times. A much larger clone sits a single nucleotide away, making a read error possible. J is TRBJ2-1 and V is TRBV24-1; 10 positions agree with TRBD1. The CDR3 is 15 residues long. Germline V gives CDR1 KGHDR, CDR2 SFDVKD. Here the CDR3 DNA reads TGTGCCACCGGTGATTTGACAGGGGGCCCCAATGAGCAGTTCTTC. Protein: CATGDLTGGPNEQFF.

This clonotype has ten or more counts. The chain links TRBV7-8 to TRBJ1-2, with D unresolved. This CDR3 spans 15 amino acids. V lost 0 bases, J lost 7 bases, and 15 bases lay in between. Per the germline V gene, CDR1 is SGHVS and CDR2 is FQNEAQ. CDR3 sequence reads: CASSLALTPPGGYTF. As DNA, the CDR3 is TGTGCCAGCAGCTTAGCGCTCACACCTCCGGGTGGCTACACCTTC. The complete variable domain, with remaining parts taken from reference TRBV7-8 and TRBJ1-2, reads GAGVSQSPRYKVAKRGQDVALRCDPISGHVSLFWYQQALGQGPEFLTYFQNEAQLDKSGLPSDRFFAERPEGSVSTLKIQRTQQEDSAVYLCASSLALTPPGGYTFGSGTRLTVV.

Within the sample, this clonotype is large. The V and J genes are TRBV2 and TRBJ2-7; D unclear. This CDR3 region has 13 residues. Germline V CDR1 and CDR2: SNHLY, FYNNEI. The V gene lost 4 bases and the J gene lost 6 bases, with 13 bases spanning the gap. The DNA of the CDR3 is TGTGCCAGCAGTGGTCCCGAGCTGGGCGAGCAGTACTTC. It is translated as CASSGPELGEQYF.

This sequence joins TRBV27 and TRBJ2-3; D is ambiguous. CDR3 length: 13 amino acids. V dropped 6 bases and J dropped 1 base, with 8 bases sitting between them. From germline, CDR1 is MNHEY and CDR2 SMNVEV (reference sequence). The CDR3 nucleotides are TGTGCCAGCAGGCGACTCTGCACAGATACGCAGTATTTT. Translating it yields CASRRLCTDTQYF.

For this clonotype: It differs at one base from a far larger clone, so likely a read error. The J gene is TRBJ1-3, the V gene TRBV7-9; D unclear. Germline values: CDR1 SEHNR, CDR2 FQNEAQ (reference sequence). This CDR3 is 13 amino acids long. The CDR3 reads CAGSEDSGNTIYF. For the CDR3, the DNA is TGTGCCGGCAGCGAAGACTCTGGAAACACCATATATTTT.

As regards this clonotype: One end of the junction does not line up with germline, which may come from a read error. The chain combines TRBV6-1 with TRBJ1-5, with TRBD1 as a possible D gene (6 bases). CDR1 is MNHNS and CDR2 is SASEGT in the germline V gene. CDR3 length: 14 amino acids. In nucleotides, the CDR3 is TGTGCCAGCATCCTCGGGACAAACAATCATCCCCAGCATTTT. Translated: CASILGTNNHPQHF.

This clonotype came up many times. This chain joins TRBV5-5 and TRBJ1-5, with D tentatively TRBD1 (5 bases). This CDR3 has 15 residues. The V end lost 5 bases, the J end lost 3 bases, and 15 bases lay between the germline ends. The germline V gene has CDR1 SGHKS and CDR2 YYEKEE (reference sequence). The CDR3 reads CASSGGEKDNQPQHF. CDR3 nucleotides: TGTGCCAGCAGTGGGGGGGAAAAGGACAATCAGCCCCAGCATTTT.

This clonotype came up many times. V and J are TRBV30 and TRBJ1-4; the D gene is possibly TRBD1 (5 bases). This CDR3 is built from 14 residues. Germline CDR1 is GTSNPN and CDR2 is SVGIG (reference sequence). Trimming stripped 2 bases from V and 5 bases from J, with 12 bases between. CDR3 sequence (DNA): TGTGCCTGGAGTAGGGCAGGGCAAAATGAAAAACTGTTTTTT. As protein: CAWSRAGQNEKLFF.

This clonotype was seen at least ten times. The rearrangement joins TRBV20-1 to TRBJ2-7, with TRBD1 identical over 9 bases. Per germline, CDR1 DFQATT and CDR2 SNEGSKA (reference sequence). Unmatched junction bases numbered 3, after V lost 6 bases and J lost 3 bases. The CDR3 is made up of 12 amino acids. CDR3 coding DNA: TGCAGTGCAACGACAGGGGGCTACGAGCAGTACTTC. Translation gives CSATTGGYEQYF.

This clonotype was seen many times. As DNA, the CDR3 is TGCGCCAGCAGCTCCGGGTCCCACCAAGAGACCCAGTACTTC. Encoded protein: CASSSGSHQETQYF. The chain carries TRBV5-1 and TRBJ2-5; D gene unclear. The CDR3 loop spans 14 amino acids. The V end lost 3 bases, the J end lost 0 bases, and 9 bases lay between the germline ends. Germline lookup yields CDR1 SGHRS and CDR2 YFSETQ.

The CDR3 DNA sequence: TGTGCCAGCAGCCACGTTAGGAAGCGGTACAATGAGCAGTTCTTC. Encoded protein: CASSHVRKRYNEQFF. The chain carries TRBV7-2 and TRBJ2-1; possible D gene TRBD2, 5 bases. CDR1 is SGHTA and CDR2 is FQGNSA in the germline V gene. The V end was cut by 5 bases, the J end by 4 bases, with 15 bases between. CDR3 size: 15 residues.

With respect to this clonotype: This may stem from a read error, because a much larger clone lies one nucleotide away. V is TRBV20-1 and J is TRBJ2-5; the D gene could be TRBD1 or TRBD2 (5 bases each). Deletions cut 2 bases from V and 4 bases from J, with 17 bases between. This CDR3 spans 15 amino acids. Per germline, CDR1 DFQATT and CDR2 SNEGSKA (reference sequence). CDR3 DNA: TGCAGTGCTAGACGCCACGCGGAGAGGGGAGAGACCCAGTACTTC. Protein: CSARRHAERGETQYF.

The gene calls are TRBV14 and TRBJ2-1; 9 bases agree with TRBD2. This CDR3 has 16 residues. CDR1 is SGHDN, CDR2 FVKESK, per germline. With 2 bases clipped from V and 6 bases from J, the junction kept 8 bases outside the gene matches. The CDR3 reads CASSQWGLALLNEQFF. CDR3 in DNA: TGTGCCAGCAGCCAATGGGGACTAGCCCTCCTCAATGAGCAGTTCTTC.

This chain links TRBV2 with TRBJ2-5; the match to TRBD2 covers 9 bases. The CDR3 consists of 14 residues. V trimming: 8 bases; J trimming: 5 bases; junction bases outside the gene matches: 9. The germline CDR1 and CDR2 sequences are SNHLY and FYNNEI. CDR3 coding DNA: TGTGCCAGCGGAGGACTAGCGCATCGGGAGACCCAGTACTTC. Encoded protein: CASGGLAHRETQYF. The variable domain in full, completed from reference TRBV2 and TRBJ2-5, reads EPEVTQTPSHQVTQMGQEVILRCVPISNHLYFYWYRQILGQKVEFLVSFYNNEISEKSEIFDDQFSVERPDGSNFTLKIRSTKLEDSAMYFCASGGLAHRETQYFGPGTRLLVL.

Worth noting for this clonotype: An end of the junction does not agree with germline; a read error may underlie this. This sequence joins TRBV6-1 and TRBJ1-6; unclear D gene. Per the germline V gene, CDR1 is MNHNS and CDR2 is SASEGT. The CDR3 totals 12 residues. CDR3: CAGSPSYSPLHF. Here the CDR3 DNA reads TGTGCCGGCAGCCCCTCGTATTCACCCCTCCACTTT.

This clonotype is labeled medium-sized (0.01 to 0.1%). The chain combines TRBV6-1 with TRBJ2-2; tentative D call: TRBD1 (6 bases). Deletions cut 6 bases from V and 3 bases from J, with 11 bases between. The CDR3 runs 14 residues. In germline, CDR1 is MNHNS, CDR2 SASEGT. Written as DNA, the CDR3 is TGTGCCAGCAGATGGGCAGGGGACACCGGGGAGCTGTTTTTT. Its translation is CASRWAGDTGELFF.

This clonotype was seen a handful of times. The chain is built from TRBV29-1 and TRBJ2-1, with TRBD2 identical over 8 bases. The CDR3 contains 15 residues. In germline, CDR1 is SQVTM, CDR2 ANQGSEA. The CDR3 DNA sequence: TGCATCTCTAGGGTTCGGGCGGGGGGTCCCATTGAGCAGTTCTTC. It encodes CISRVRAGGPIEQFF.

Note on this clonotype: A far larger clone is off by one base, so a read error is likely. V usage is TRBV7-9 and J usage is TRBJ2-1, with TRBD2 matching 8 bases. V shed 4 bases, J shed 2 bases, and the junction held 16 bases outside the gene matches. Germline V CDR1 and CDR2: SEHNR, FQNEAQ (reference sequence). The length of the CDR3 is 19 residues. The CDR3 loop reads CASSSRWMGVAGPYNEQFF. The CDR3 region has the DNA TGTGCCAGCAGCTCTCGGTGGATGGGGGTAGCGGGACCCTACAATGAGCAGTTCTTC.

This clonotype was observed many times. V and J are TRBV7-9 and TRBJ2-3; D is perhaps TRBD1 or TRBD2 (5 bases each). V lost 8 bases and J lost 10, with 25 bases in between. This CDR3 has 15 amino acids. The germline gives CDR1 SEHNR, CDR2 FQNEAQ (reference sequence). Here the CDR3 DNA reads TGTGCCAGCGGTTTCAGAGGGGCCCTATTATCTCCGCAGTATTTT. Protein sequence: CASGFRGALLSPQYF.

The chain carries TRBV27 and TRBJ2-5; D ambiguous. V lost 1 base, J lost 8 bases, and 11 bases lay in between. Germline-derived CDR1 and CDR2 are MNHEY and SMNVEV (reference sequence). CDR3 length equals 13 residues. The CDR3 protein is CASSLYSGDTQYF. DNA for the CDR3: TGTGCCAGCAGTTTATATAGTGGCGATACCCAGTACTTC.

This chain connects TRBV6-5 to TRBJ2-1; D remains unclear. The germline CDR1 and CDR2 sequences are MNHEY and SVGAGI. V lost 0 bases to trimming and J lost 7 bases, with 13 bases between them. CDR3 length: 15 residues. CDR3 amino acids: CASSYSSPRRNEQFF. The CDR3, as DNA: TGTGCCAGCAGTTACTCGTCGCCTCGCAGGAATGAGCAGTTCTTC.

This clonotype was seen repeatedly, ten times or more. The rearrangement joins TRBV12-3 or TRBV12-4 to TRBJ1-5, with D perhaps matching TRBD1 (5 bases). The CDR3 totals 13 residues. Between the trimmed V and J ends, which lost 3 bases and 7 bases, there was a span of 10 bases. The CDR3 nucleotides read TGTGCCAGCAGTTTCGGGAGGGGACAGCCCCAGCATTTT. The encoded protein is CASSFGRGQPQHF.

This clonotype was counted ten times or more. The genes are TRBV18 and TRBJ2-5, with a weak D call TRBD1 (6 bases). This CDR3 is 15 amino acids long. CDR1 and CDR2 (germline): KGHSH, LQKENI. V was cut by 0 bases and J by 5 bases, with 13 bases left in between. CDR3 residues: CASSPPGTRGETQYF. In DNA, the CDR3 is TGTGCCAGCTCACCACCGGGCACGAGGGGGGAGACCCAGTACTTC.

To note about this clonotype: At one of its ends the junction is not consistent with the germline gene, which may arise from a read error. The rearrangement uses TRBV7-3 and TRBJ2-2; D is possibly TRBD1 or TRBD2 (5 bases each). Germline loops: CDR1 SGHTA, CDR2 FQGTGA. CDR3 length equals 15 residues. CDR3 residues: CASSLGTGATVELFF. As DNA, the CDR3 is TGTGCCAGCAGCCTCGGGACGGGTGCCACCGTGGAGCTGTTTTTT.

This clonotype was counted ten times or more. The chain recombines TRBV15 with TRBJ2-2; no clear D gene. The germline V and J ends were trimmed by 0 bases and 6 bases, with 11 bases remaining between them. The CDR3 runs 15 residues. CDR1 and CDR2 (germline): LNHNV, YYDKDF (reference sequence). CDR3 bases: TGTGCCACCAGCAGAGACGTGGGGTCACCCGGGGAGCTGTTTTTT. Translation gives CATSRDVGSPGELFF.

V usage is TRBV28 and J usage is TRBJ1-5; tentatively, D is TRBD1 (6 bases). Trimming left V 7 bases short and J 2 bases short, with 15 bases between. In germline, CDR1 is MDHEN, CDR2 SYDVKM. The CDR3 has 15 residues. CDR3 amino acids: CASNKRGFRNQPQHF. DNA of the CDR3: TGTGCCAGCAACAAGAGGGGGTTTCGCAATCAGCCCCAGCATTTT.

This clonotype was detected a few times. A much more abundant neighbour one base away suggests this may be a read error. The chain employs TRBV7-3 and TRBJ2-5, with 10 bases aligning to TRBD1. The CDR3 sequence is 16 residues long. With 2 bases clipped from V and 7 bases from J, the junction kept 10 bases outside the gene matches. Germline V gives CDR1 SGHTA, CDR2 FQGTGA. CDR3 bases: TGTGCCAGCAGCTTATTTGCGGGACAGGGGTTCTCGACCCAGTACTTC. It specifies CASSLFAGQGFSTQYF.

This clonotype was counted at least ten times. V gene TRBV28 combines with J gene TRBJ1-2; D remains unclear. With 7 bases removed from V and 8 bases from J, the gap between germline ends came to 14 bases. The CDR3 totals 12 residues. Germline V gene sequence: CDR1 MDHEN, CDR2 SYDVKM. The CDR3 DNA is TGTGCCAGCACGCGGACCCCTGGGGGCTACACCTTC. Translation gives CASTRTPGGYTF.

This clonotype was observed many times. The V gene is TRBV19, the J gene TRBJ2-3; TRBD2 matches at 14 bases. V lost 5 bases to trimming and J lost 5 bases; unmatched junction nucleotides: 6. The CDR3 is 16 residues long. From germline, CDR1 is LNHDA and CDR2 SQIVND (reference sequence). The CDR3 nucleotides are TGTGCCAGTAGTCCGGGGACTAGCGGGAGAGGAGATACGCAGTATTTT. Its protein product is CASSPGTSGRGDTQYF.

Regarding this clonotype: This may come from a read error, since a much larger clone is one base off. This rearrangement joins TRBV20-1 to TRBJ2-7, with 8 nucleotides matching TRBD2. Trimming cost V 3 bases and J 6 bases; bases outside gene matches: 10. The CDR3 runs to 14 residues. Looked up from germline, CDR1 is DFQATT and CDR2 is SNEGSKA (reference sequence). The CDR3, as DNA: TGCAGTGCTAGGGCTCCAGCGGGACTAGTCGAGCAGTACTTC. It encodes CSARAPAGLVEQYF.